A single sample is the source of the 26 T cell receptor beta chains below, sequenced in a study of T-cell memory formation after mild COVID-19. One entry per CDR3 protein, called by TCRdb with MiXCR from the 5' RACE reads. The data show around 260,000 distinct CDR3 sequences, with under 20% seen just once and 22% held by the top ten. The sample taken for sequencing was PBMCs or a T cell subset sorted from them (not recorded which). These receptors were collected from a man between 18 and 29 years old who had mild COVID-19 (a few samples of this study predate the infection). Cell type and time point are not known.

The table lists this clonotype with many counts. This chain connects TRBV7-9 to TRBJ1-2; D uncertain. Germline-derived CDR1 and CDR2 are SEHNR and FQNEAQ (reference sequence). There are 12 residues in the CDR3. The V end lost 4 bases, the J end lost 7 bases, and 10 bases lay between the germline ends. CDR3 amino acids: CASSSENGGYTF. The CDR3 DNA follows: TGTGCCAGCAGCTCCGAGAATGGTGGCTACACCTTC.

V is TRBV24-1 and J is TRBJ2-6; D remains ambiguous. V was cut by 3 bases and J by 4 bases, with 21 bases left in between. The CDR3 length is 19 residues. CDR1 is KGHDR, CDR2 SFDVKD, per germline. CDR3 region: CATSDALVDRTDGANVLTF. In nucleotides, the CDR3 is TGTGCCACCAGTGATGCACTCGTTGATCGGACGGACGGGGCCAACGTCCTGACTTTC.

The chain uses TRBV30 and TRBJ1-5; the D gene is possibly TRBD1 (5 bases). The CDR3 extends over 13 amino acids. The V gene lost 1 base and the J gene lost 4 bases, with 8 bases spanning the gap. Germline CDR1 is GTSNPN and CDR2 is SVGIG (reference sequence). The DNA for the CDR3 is TGTGCCTGGAGTGGGAGGGGAAATCAGCCCCAGCATTTT. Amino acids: CAWSGRGNQPQHF.

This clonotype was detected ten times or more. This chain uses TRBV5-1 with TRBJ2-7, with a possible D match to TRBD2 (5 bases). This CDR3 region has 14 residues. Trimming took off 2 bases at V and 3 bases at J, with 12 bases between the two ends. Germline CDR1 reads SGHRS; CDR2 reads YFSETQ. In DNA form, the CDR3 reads TGCGCCAGCAGCTTAGGAGGACCGAGCTACGAGCAGTACGTC. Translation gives CASSLGGPSYEQYV.

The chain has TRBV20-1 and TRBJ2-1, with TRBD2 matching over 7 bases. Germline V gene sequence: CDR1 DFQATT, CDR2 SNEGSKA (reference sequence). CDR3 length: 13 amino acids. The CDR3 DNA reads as TGCAGCCCCCAGGGACTAACCGAGAATGAGCAGTTCTTC. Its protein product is CSPQGLTENEQFF.

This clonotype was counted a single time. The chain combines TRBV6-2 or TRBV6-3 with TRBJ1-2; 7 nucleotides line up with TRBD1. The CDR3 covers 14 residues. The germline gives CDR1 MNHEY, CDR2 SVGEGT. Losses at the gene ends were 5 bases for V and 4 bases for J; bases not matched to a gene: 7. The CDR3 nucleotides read TGTGCCAGCAGTCCCGACCGGGACAGCTATGGCTACACCTTC. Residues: CASSPDRDSYGYTF.

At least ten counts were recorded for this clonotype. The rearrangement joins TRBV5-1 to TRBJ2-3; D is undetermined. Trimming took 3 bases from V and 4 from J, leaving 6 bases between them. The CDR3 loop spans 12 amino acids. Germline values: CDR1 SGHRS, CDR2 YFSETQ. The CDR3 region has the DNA TGCGCCAGCAGCTCGGACGCAGATACGCAGTATTTT. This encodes CASSSDADTQYF.

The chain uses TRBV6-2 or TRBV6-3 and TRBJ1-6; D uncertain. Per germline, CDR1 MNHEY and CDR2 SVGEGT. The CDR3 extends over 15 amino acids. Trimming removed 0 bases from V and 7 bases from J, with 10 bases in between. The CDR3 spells CASSYSQGNNSPLHF. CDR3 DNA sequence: TGTGCCAGCAGTTACTCGCAAGGGAACAATTCACCCCTCCACTTT.

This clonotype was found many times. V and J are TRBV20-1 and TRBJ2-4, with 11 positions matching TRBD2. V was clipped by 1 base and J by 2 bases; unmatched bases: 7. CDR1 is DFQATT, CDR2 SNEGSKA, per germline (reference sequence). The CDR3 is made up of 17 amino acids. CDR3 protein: CSARVIAGGPTKNIQYF. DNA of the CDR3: TGCAGTGCTAGAGTAATAGCGGGGGGGCCTACCAAAAACATTCAGTACTTC.

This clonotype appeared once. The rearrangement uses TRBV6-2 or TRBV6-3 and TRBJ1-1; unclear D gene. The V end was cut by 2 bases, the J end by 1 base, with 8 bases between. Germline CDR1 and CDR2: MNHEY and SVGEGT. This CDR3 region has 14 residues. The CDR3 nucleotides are TGTGCCAGCAGTTACCAGATCACGAACACTGAAGCTTTCTTT. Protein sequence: CASSYQITNTEAFF.

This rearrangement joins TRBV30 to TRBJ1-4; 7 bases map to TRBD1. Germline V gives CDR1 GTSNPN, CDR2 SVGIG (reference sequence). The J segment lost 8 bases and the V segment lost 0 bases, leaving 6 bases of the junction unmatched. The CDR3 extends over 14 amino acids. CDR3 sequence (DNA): TGTGCCTGGAGTGTAGGAGCAGGGGGAGAAAAACTGTTTTTT. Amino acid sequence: CAWSVGAGGEKLFF. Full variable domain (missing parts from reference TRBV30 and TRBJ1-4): SQTIHQWPATLVQPVGSPLSLECTVEGTSNPNLYWYRQAAGRGLQLLFYSVGIGQISSEVPQNLSASRPQDRQFILSSKKLLLSDSGFYLCAWSVGAGGEKLFFGSGTQLSVL.

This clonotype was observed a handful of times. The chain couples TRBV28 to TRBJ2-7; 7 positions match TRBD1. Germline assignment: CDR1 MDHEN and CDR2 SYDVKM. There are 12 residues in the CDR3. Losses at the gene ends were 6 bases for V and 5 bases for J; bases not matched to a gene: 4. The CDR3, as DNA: TGTGCCAGCAGCCCGGACAGGCACGAGCAGTACGTC. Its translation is CASSPDRHEQYV.

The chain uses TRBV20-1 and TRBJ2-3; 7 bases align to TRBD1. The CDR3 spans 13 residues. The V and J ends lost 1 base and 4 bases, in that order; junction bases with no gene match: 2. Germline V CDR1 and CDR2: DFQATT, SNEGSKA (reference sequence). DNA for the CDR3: TGCAGTGCTAGAGTAACAGGGGCAGATACGCAGTATTTT. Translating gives CSARVTGADTQYF.

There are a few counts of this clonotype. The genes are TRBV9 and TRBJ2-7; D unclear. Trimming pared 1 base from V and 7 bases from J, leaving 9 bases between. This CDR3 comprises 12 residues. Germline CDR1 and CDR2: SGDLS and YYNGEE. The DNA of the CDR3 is TGTGCCAGCAGCGTAAGTCTAGGGGAGCAGTACTTC. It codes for CASSVSLGEQYF.

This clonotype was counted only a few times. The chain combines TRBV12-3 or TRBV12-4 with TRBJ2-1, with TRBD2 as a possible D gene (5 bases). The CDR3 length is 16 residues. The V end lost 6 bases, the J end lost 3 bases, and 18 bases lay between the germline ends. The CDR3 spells CASRPVGGGLYNEQFF. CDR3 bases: TGTGCCAGCAGGCCAGTGGGTGGAGGACTCTACAATGAGCAGTTCTTC.

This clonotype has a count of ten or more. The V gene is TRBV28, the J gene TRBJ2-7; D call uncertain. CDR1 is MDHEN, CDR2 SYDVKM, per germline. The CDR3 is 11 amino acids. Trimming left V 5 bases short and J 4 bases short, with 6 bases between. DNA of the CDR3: TGTGCCAGCAGTGGGTTATACGAGCAGTACGTC. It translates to CASSGLYEQYV.

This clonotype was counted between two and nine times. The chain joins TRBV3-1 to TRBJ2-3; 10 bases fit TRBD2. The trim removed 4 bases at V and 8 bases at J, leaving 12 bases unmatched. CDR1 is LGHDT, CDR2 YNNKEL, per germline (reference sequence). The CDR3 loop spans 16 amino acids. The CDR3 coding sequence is TGTGCCAGCAGCCCCTCAACCCCAGCGGGGGGGCTTACGCAGTATTTT. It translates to CASSPSTPAGGLTQYF.

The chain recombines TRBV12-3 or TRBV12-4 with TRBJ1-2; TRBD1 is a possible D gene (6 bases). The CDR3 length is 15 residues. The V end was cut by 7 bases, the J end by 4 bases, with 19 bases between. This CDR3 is CASTLGPGAGYGYTF. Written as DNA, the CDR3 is TGTGCCAGCACCTTGGGGCCGGGGGCGGGCTATGGCTACACCTTC.

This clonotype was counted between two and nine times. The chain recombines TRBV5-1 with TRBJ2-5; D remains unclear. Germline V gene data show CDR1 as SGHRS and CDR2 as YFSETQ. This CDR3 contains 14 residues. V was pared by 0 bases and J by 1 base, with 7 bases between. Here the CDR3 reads CASSLGRPQETQYF. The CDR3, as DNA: TGCGCCAGCAGCTTGGGGCGGCCCCAAGAGACCCAGTACTTC.

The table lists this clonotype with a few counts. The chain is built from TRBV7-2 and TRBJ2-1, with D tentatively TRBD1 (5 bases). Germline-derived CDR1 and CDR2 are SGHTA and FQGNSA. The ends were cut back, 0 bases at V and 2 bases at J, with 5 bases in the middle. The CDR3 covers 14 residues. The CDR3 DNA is TGTGCCAGCAGCTTAGCCAGGGCCTACAATGAGCAGTTCTTC. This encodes CASSLARAYNEQFF.

The CDR3 is CASSLVPSGGAGETQYF. In DNA, the CDR3 is TGTGCCAGCAGCTTGGTCCCTAGCGGGGGGGCCGGGGAGACCCAGTACTTC. This rearrangement joins TRBV5-4 to TRBJ2-5; TRBD2 aligns across 12 bases. This CDR3 has 17 residues. V gave up 0 bases and J gave up 5 bases; unmatched junction bases: 8. CDR1 is SGHNT and CDR2 is YYREEE in the germline V gene (reference sequence).

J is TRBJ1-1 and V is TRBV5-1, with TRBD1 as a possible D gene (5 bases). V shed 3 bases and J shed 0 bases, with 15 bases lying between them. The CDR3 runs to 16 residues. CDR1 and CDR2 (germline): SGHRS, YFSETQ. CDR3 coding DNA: TGCGCCAGCAGCTCGTACGGGGCAGCCATGAACACTGAAGCTTTCTTT. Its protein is CASSSYGAAMNTEAFF.

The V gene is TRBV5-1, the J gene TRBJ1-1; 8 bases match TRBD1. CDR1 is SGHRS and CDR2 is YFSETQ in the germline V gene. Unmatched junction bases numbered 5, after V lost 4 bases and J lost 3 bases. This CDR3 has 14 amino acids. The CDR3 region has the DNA TGCGCCAGCAGCCCCCAGGGGGCGTACACTGAAGCTTTCTTT. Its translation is CASSPQGAYTEAFF.

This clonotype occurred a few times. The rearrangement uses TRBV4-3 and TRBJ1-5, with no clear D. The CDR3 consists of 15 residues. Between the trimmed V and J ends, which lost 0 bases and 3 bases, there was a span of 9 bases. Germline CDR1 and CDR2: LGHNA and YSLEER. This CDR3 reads CASSQDPVPNQPQHF. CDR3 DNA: TGCGCCAGCAGCCAAGACCCGGTACCCAATCAGCCCCAGCATTTT.

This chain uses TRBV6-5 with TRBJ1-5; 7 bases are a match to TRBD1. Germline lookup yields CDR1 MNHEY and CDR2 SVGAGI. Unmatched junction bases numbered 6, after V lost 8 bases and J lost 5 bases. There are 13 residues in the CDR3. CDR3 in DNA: TGTGCCAGCGGGACAGTGTTACATCAGCCCCAGCATTTT. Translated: CASGTVLHQPQHF.

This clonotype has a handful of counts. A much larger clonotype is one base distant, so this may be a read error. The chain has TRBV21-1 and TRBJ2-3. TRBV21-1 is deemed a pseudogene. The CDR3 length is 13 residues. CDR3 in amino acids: CASSLRTTDTQYF. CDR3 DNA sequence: TGTGCCAGCAGCCTCCGGACCACAGATACGCAGTATTTT.